The rows below give T cell receptor beta chains drawn from one sample of a study of blood T cell repertoires in COVID-19. TCRdb keeps only in-frame clones here, not all; method: immunoSEQ multiplex PCR. This table has 120,000 or so clones, about 83% appearing once. The sequencing sample was made of peripheral blood. Receptors originate from a man aged 55 to 70 with acute or convalescent COVID-19. CDR3s include the opening cysteine and the closing phenylalanine or tryptophan.

CDR3: CASTRTGDTEAFF
V: TRBV6-5

CDR3: CSVRTGVGYTF
V: TRBV29-1

CDR3: CASSAPRGPGYTF
V: TRBV2

CDR3: CASRAQGSGNTIYF
V: TRBV2

CDR3: CASSHSAGVQYF
V: TRBV14

CDR3: CASSQGPLRRTSIHEQYF
V: TRBV3-1/TRBV3-2

CDR3: CATSDPRRGPGELFF
V: TRBV24-1

CDR3: CASIQTGAGGELFF
V: TRBV6-5

CDR3: CASRRDRESEQFF
V: TRBV2

CDR3: CASSLIIQGGYTF
V: TRBV5-5

CDR3: CASSLSILATLDTQYF
V: TRBV27

CDR3: CASSPLEGARVTEAFF
V: TRBV6-6

CDR3: CSADRGLVQYF
V: TRBV20-1

CDR3: CASSLITGGAAAFF
V: TRBV7-2

CDR3: CASSYGGLADPYEQYF
V: TRBV6-5

CDR3: CASMGQGNPPLHF
V: TRBV2

CDR3: CASSPDWNYGYTF
V: TRBV28

CDR3: CAWSPRGIVSYEQYF
V: TRBV30

CDR3: CSVRQGAGSPLHF
V: TRBV29-1

CDR3: CASRTGVEQYF
V: TRBV5-1

CDR3: CASSSTMRGSSTDTQYF
V: TRBV5-1

CDR3: CASSDGGATRNEQFF
V: TRBV10-1